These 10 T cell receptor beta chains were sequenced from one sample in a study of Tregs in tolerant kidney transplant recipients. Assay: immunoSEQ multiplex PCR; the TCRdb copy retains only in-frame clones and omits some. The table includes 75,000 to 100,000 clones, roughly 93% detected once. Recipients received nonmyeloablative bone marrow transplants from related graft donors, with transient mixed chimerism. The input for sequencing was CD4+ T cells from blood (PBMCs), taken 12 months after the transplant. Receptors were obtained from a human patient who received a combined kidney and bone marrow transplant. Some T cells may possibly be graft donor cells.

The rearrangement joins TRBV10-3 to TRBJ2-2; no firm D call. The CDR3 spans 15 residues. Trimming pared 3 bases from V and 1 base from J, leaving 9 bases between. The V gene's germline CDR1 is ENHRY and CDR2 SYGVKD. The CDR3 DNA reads TGTGCCATCAGTGATGCTAACAGGAACACCGGGGAGCTGTTTTTT. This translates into CAISDANRNTGELFF.

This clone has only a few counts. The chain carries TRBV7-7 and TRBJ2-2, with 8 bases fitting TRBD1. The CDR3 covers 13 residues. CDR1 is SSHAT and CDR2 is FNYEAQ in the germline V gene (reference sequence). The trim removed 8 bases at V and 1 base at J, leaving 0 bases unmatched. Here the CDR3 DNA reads TGTGCCAGCGGGACAGGGAACACCGGGGAGCTGTTTTTT. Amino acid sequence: CASGTGNTGELFF. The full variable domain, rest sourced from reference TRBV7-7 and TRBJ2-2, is GAGVSQSPRYKVTKRGQDVTLRCDPISSHATLYWYQQALGQGPEFLTYFNYEAQPDKSGLPSDRFSAERPEGSISTLTIQRTEQRDSAMYRCASGTGNTGELFFGEGSRLTVL.

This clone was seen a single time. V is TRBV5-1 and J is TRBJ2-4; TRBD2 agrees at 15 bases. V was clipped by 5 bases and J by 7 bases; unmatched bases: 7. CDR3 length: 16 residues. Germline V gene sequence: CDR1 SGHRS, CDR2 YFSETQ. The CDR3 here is CASRLGLAGGQNIQYF. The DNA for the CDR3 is TGCGCCAGCAGACTAGGACTAGCGGGGGGGCAGAACATTCAGTACTTC.

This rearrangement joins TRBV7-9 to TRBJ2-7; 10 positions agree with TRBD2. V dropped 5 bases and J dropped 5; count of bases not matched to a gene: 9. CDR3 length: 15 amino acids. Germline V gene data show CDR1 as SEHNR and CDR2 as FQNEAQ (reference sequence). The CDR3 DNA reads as TGTGCCAGCAGCCCTCTAGCGGGAGAGCGGAACGAGCAGTACTTC. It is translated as CASSPLAGERNEQYF.

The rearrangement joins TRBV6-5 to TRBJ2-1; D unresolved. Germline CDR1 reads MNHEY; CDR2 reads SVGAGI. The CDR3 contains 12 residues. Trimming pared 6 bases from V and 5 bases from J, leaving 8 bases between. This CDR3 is CASSPKNNEQFF. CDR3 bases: TGTGCCAGCAGCCCTAAAAACAATGAGCAGTTCTTC.

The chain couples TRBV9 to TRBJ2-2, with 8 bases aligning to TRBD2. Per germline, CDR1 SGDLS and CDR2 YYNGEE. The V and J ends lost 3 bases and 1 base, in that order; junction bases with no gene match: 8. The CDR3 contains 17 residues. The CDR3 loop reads CASSASAGGVNTGELFF. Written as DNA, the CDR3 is TGTGCCAGCAGCGCCTCGGCGGGAGGAGTGAACACCGGGGAGCTGTTTTTT. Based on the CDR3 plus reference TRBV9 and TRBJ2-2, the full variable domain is DSGVTQTPKHLITATGQRVTLRCSPRSGDLSVYWYQQSLDQGLQFLIQYYNGEERAKGNILERFSAQQFPDLHSELNLSSLELGDSALYFCASSASAGGVNTGELFFGEGSRLTVL.

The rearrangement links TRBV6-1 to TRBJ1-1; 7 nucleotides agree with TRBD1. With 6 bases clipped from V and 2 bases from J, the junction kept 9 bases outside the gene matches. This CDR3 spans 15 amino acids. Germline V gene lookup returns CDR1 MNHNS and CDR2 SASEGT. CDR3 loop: CASRDMGQPNTEAFF. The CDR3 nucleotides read TGTGCCAGCAGAGATATGGGACAGCCAAACACTGAAGCTTTCTTT.

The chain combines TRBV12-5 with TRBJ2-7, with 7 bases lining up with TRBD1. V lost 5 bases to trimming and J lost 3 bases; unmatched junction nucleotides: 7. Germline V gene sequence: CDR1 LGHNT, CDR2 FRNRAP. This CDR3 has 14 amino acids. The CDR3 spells CASGLDRVGYEQYF. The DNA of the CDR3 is TGTGCTAGTGGTCTTGACAGGGTTGGCTACGAGCAGTACTTC. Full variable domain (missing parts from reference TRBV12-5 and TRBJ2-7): DARVTQTPRHKVTEMGQEVTMRCQPILGHNTVFWYRQTMMQGLELLAYFRNRAPLDDSGMPKDRFSAEMPDATLATLKIQPSEPRDSAVYFCASGLDRVGYEQYFGPGTRLTVT.

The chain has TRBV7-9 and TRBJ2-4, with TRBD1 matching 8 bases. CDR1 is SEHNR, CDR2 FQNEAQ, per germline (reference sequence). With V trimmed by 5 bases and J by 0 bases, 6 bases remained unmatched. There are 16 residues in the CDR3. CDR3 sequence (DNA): TGTGCCAGCAGCCGGATACAGGGGGTAGCCAAAAACATTCAGTACTTC. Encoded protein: CASSRIQGVAKNIQYF.

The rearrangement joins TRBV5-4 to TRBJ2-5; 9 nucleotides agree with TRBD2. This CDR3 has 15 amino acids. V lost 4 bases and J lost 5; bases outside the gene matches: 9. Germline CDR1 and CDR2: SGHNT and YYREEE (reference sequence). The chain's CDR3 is CASSRGGADSETQYF. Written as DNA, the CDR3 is TGTGCCAGCAGCCGCGGGGGGGCAGATTCGGAGACCCAGTACTTC.